This TCR beta chain was found in a study of CD8 T cells in Susac syndrome. The study's findings and limits: The study conceded that relatively few individuals underwent its TCR sequencing and HLA analysis. In TEMRA cells and active patients, CD8+ clonal expansion in Susac reached its peak.

The TEMRA cells underwent FACS enrichment, while the CD8+ and CD4+ T cells underwent negative isolation. Turning to this clonotype: Antigen specificity is unknown.

Reverse transcription of about 0.45 to 1 ug RNA was performed with random hexamers. The immunoSEQ assay covered 54 Vbeta and 13 Jbeta segments for CDR3. TCRdb passed the immunoSEQ multiplex PCR reads through MiXCR, listing each CDR3 protein once. This sample has 130,000 or so distinct CDR3 sequences, with just under 95% found just once. The sample consisted of CD8+ T cells from PBMCs. This receptor was identified in a human donor with Susac syndrome.

This CDR3 reads CASSPLDGANTGELFF. The CDR3 DNA reads as TGTGCCAGCAGTCCACTAGACGGTGCGAACACCGGGGAGCTGTTTTTT. The chain recombines TRBV6-2 or TRBV6-3 with TRBJ2-2, with TRBD2 as a possible D gene (5 bases). V dropped 5 bases and J dropped 0 bases, with 13 bases sitting between them. The germline gives CDR1 MNHEY, CDR2 SVGEGT. The CDR3 has 16 residues.